In this sample, the clone carrying this TCR beta chain turned up a few times. Its antigen is not identified. This sample was included in a study of response to subunit inactivated influenza vaccine. This CDR3 is 14 amino acids long. CDR1 and CDR2 from the germline V gene are SGDLS and YYNGEE. Deletions cut 4 bases from V and 8 bases from J, with 15 bases between. Broader study findings: Few new T cells, the authors suggested, are recruited by each seasonal influenza vaccination.

MiXCR was run by TCRdb on the RT-PCR reads, yielding one entry per CDR3 protein. This sample has approximately 530,000 distinct CDR3 sequences; about 7.6% occur once, and the top ten carry 10% to 15%. Sequencing used PBMCs from blood, obtained around 25 months after vaccination. The clonotype originates from a man between 50 and 69 years old who received an inactivated influenza vaccine. This rearrangement joins TRBV9 to TRBJ2-2; D gene unclear. The CDR3 nucleotides are TGTGCCAGCAGCCCCCGGAGCAGCTCTGGGGAGCTGTTTTTT. Its protein product is CASSPRSSSGELFF.